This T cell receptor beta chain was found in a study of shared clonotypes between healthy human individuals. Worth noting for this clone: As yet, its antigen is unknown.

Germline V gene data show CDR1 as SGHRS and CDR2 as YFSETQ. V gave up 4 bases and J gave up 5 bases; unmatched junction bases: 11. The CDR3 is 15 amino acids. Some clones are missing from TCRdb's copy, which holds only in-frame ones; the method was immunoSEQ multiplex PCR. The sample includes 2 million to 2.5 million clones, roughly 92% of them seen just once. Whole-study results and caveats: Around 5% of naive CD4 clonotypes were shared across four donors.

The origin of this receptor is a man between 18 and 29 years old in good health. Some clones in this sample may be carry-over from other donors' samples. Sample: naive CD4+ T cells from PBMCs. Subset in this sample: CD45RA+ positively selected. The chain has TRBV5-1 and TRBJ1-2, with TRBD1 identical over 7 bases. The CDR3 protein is CASSTAGGVGYGYTF. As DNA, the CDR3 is TGCGCCAGCAGCACCGCAGGGGGGGTAGGATATGGCTACACCTTC.